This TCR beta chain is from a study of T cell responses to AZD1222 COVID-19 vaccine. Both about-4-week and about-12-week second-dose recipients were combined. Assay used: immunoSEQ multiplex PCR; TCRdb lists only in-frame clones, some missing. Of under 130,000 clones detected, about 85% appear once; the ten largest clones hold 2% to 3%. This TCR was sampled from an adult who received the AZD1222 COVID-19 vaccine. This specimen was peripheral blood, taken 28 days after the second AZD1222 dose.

The CDR3 spells CASSQVGAEQFF. The DNA of the CDR3 is TGTGCCAGCAGCCAAGTGGGGGCTGAGCAGTTCTTC. The V gene is TRBV3-1 (or the pseudogene TRBV3-2), the J gene TRBJ2-1; weak D call: TRBD1 (6 bases). The CDR3 is made up of 12 amino acids. CDR1 is LGHDT, CDR2 YNNKEL, per germline (reference sequence). Trimming cost V 1 base and J 9 bases, with 7 bases left between them.